This T cell receptor (beta chain) comes out of a study of blood T cell repertoires in COVID-19. This clone was picked up one time. Participants were aged 18 to 89 years from roughly 26 US areas. Participant-given clinical history determined each cohort assignment. Cohort 3 donors counted as recovered after two negative PCRs, clearance, or resolved symptoms. Trimming stripped 4 bases from V and 3 bases from J, with 25 bases between. This CDR3 has 18 amino acids. Per the authors' pipeline: From reference gene primer amplification, estimates of nucleated cell counts were derived. Measured with immunoSEQ multiplex PCR; TCRdb has only the in-frame clones, and not every one. Clonal size and the V and J genes are those of that table, whereas D and trimming came from the DNA. The sample carries 150,000 to 200,000 clones, 84% recorded once.

What was sequenced was PBMCs or T cells enriched from blood (not recorded which). The rearrangement joins TRBV23-1 to TRBJ2-7; tentative D call: TRBD1 (6 bases). TRBV23-1 carries the ORF label, with uncertain function. The TCR comes from a man aged 50 or older who had recovered from COVID-19. The CDR3 coding sequence is TGCGCCAGCAGTCTACGACAGGTTGCAAACCCTGATCTCTACGAGCAGTACTTC. This sequence encodes CASSLRQVANPDLYEQYF.